These 8 T cell receptor beta chains share one sample of origin, sequenced in a study of cytomegalovirus exposure and HLA in healthy donors. Amplification used 60 Vbeta primers and 13 Jbeta primers. Only in-frame clones appear in the TCRdb table, and some are missing; sequencing was by immunoSEQ multiplex PCR. The sample has 95,000 to 150,000 clones; roughly 76% are singletons. What was sequenced was PBMCs. The receptor source for this set is a woman in her fifties or sixties in good health and CMV-seronegative.

The chain recombines TRBV7-2 with TRBJ2-1; D possibly corresponds to TRBD2 (6 bases). Trimming cost V 5 bases and J 0 bases, with 11 bases left between them. The CDR3 has 15 residues. From germline, CDR1 is SGHTA and CDR2 FQGNSA. The CDR3 DNA sequence: TGTGCCAGCAGCGAAGCGGGCCCCTCCTACAATGAGCAGTTCTTC. Its protein product is CASSEAGPSYNEQFF.

The chain recombines TRBV27 with TRBJ2-1, with D perhaps matching TRBD2 (6 bases). The CDR3 extends over 14 amino acids. The V gene lost 1 base and the J gene lost 10 bases, with 14 bases spanning the gap. Germline loops: CDR1 MNHEY, CDR2 SMNVEV (reference sequence). The DNA of the CDR3 is TGTGCCAGCAGTTTATTCCGGGGAGGAGGGGAGCAGTTCTTC. It yields the protein CASSLFRGGGEQFF.

The CDR3 protein is CASSLLSGSIDEQFF. CDR3 bases: TGCGCCAGCAGCTTGCTTAGCGGGAGTATCGATGAGCAGTTCTTC. The rearrangement uses TRBV5-1 and TRBJ2-1; 9 bases map to TRBD2. The CDR3 contains 15 residues. Germline trimming cut 1 base from V and 8 bases from J; bases unmatched to any gene: 7. Germline-derived CDR1 and CDR2 are SGHRS and YFSETQ. Full variable domain (remainder filled in from reference TRBV5-1 and TRBJ2-1): KAGVTQTPRYLIKTRGQQVTLSCSPISGHRSVSWYQQTPGQGLQFLFEYFSETQRNKGNFPGRFSGRQFSNSRSEMNVSTLELGDSALYLCASSLLSGSIDEQFFGPGTRLTVL.

The chain has TRBV28 and TRBJ1-1, with 8 bases that match TRBD1. Trimming took 5 bases from V and 5 from J; bases not matched to a gene: 10. Germline V lookup: CDR1 MDHEN, CDR2 SYDVKM. The CDR3 sequence is 15 residues long. This CDR3 reads CASSTPGQGRTEAFF. The DNA of the CDR3 is TGTGCCAGCAGTACCCCTGGACAGGGACGGACTGAAGCTTTCTTT.

The rearrangement uses TRBV6-5 and TRBJ1-5; possibly TRBD1 for D (5 bases). The V gene's germline CDR1 is MNHEY and CDR2 SVGAGI. V was pared by 6 bases and J by 1 base, with 13 bases between. The CDR3 contains 15 residues. The CDR3 is CASSLGGGSNQPQHF. For the CDR3, the DNA is TGTGCCAGCAGCCTTGGGGGGGGAAGCAATCAGCCCCAGCATTTT.

The chain carries TRBV18 and TRBJ1-1, with 7 bases aligning to TRBD1. This CDR3 comprises 14 residues. V shed 4 bases, J shed 2 bases, and the junction held 4 bases outside the gene matches. Germline V CDR1 and CDR2: KGHSH, LQKENI. The CDR3 region is CASSLGQANTEAFF. The CDR3 nucleotides are TGTGCCAGCTCACTAGGACAGGCCAACACTGAAGCTTTCTTT.

Here the CDR3 DNA reads TGTGCCAGCAGCCAAGAGACGGCCGAGGTTACTGAAGCTTTCTTT. Amino acids: CASSQETAEVTEAFF. V gene TRBV4-2 combines with J gene TRBJ1-1; D uncertain. CDR1 is LGHNA, CDR2 YNFKEQ, per germline. Trimming left V 0 bases short and J 5 bases short, with 13 bases between. The CDR3 covers 15 residues.

Written as DNA, the CDR3 is TGTGCCAGCCGCGGGACGGTCTATGGCTACACCTTC. This translates into CASRGTVYGYTF. The rearrangement uses TRBV11-2 and TRBJ1-2, with D possibly TRBD1 on 5 matching bases. Trimming left V 8 bases short and J 4 bases short, with 11 bases between. Germline V gene lookup returns CDR1 SGHAT and CDR2 FQNNGV. There are 12 residues in the CDR3.